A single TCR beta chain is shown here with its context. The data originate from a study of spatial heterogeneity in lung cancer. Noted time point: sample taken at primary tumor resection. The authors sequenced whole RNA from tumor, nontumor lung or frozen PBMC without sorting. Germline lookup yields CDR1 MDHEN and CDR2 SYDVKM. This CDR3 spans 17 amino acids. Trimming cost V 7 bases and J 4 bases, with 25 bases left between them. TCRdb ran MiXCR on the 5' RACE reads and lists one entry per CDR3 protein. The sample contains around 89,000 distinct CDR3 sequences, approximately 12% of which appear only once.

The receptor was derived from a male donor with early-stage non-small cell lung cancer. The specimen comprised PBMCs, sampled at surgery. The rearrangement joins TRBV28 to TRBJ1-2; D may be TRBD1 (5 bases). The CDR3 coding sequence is TGTGCCAGCACCAACCCTTCGGGACGCCTCGAGGTCTATGGCTACACCTTC. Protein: CASTNPSGRLEVYGYTF.